The TCR beta chain under discussion was sequenced for a study of CD8 T cells in Susac syndrome. TCR beta sequencing covered blood CD8+ and CD4+ T cells. Healthy donors acted as controls, with matching for age and sex. Purification of the CD8+ and CD4+ T cells relied on negative isolation, and TEMRA cells underwent FACS enrichment. When the RNA was reverse transcribed, random hexamers were used with an input of roughly 0.45 to 1 ug. Across 54 Vbeta and 13 Jbeta, TCR beta CDR3 was amplified with immunoSEQ multiplex PCR. Each CDR3 protein is one row after TCRdb ran MiXCR on the immunoSEQ multiplex PCR reads. The sample includes some 180,000 distinct CDR3 sequences, approximately 95% of them seen just once. This TCR was recovered from a human donor in good health. The material sequenced was CD4+ T cells from PBMCs.

As DNA, the CDR3 is TGCAGCGTGTACAGGGGCCCCGGAAACACCATATATTTT. Residues: CSVYRGPGNTIYF. This chain uses TRBV29-1 with TRBJ1-3; 7 nucleotides align to TRBD1. CDR1 and CDR2 (germline): SQVTM, ANQGSEA. The CDR3 runs to 13 residues. V shed 6 bases and J 4 bases; nucleotides not matched to a gene: 6.